This T cell receptor (beta chain) was profiled in a study of blood T cells in healthy people across ages. This CDR3 is built from 14 residues. Germline values: CDR1 SGDLS, CDR2 YYNGEE. Trimming cost V 0 bases and J 0 bases, with 7 bases left between them. A second PCR, run for about 7 to 11 cycles, used a sample-barcoded 5' primer plus a J-beta primer mix. MiXCR, applied by TCRdb to the 5' RACE reads, yields one record per CDR3 protein. The sample carries fewer than 800,000 distinct CDR3 sequences, 20% to 25% recorded once. These same data were also listed under a study on T cells of mothers and their children.

The receptor was isolated from a boy under 18 in good health. The sequenced material came from blood. The chain combines TRBV9 with TRBJ2-7; no definite D call. The CDR3 nucleotides read TGTGCCAGCAGCGTAGACGTCGCCTCCTACGAGCAGTACTTC. Its translation: CASSVDVASYEQYF.